Below are 26 T cell receptor beta chains sequenced from a single sample in a study of T cells in Graves' hyperthyroidism and ophthalmopathy. RNA transcripts served as the template for amplifying TCR beta CDR3 regions. The HTBI set primed first-round TCR CDR3 RT-PCR. Via MiXCR, TCRdb re-called the multiplex PCR reads, giving one row per CDR3 protein. This sample has around 620,000 distinct CDR3 sequences, with around 15% found just once. Sequences were obtained from blood. Receptors were obtained from a woman under 40 with Graves' hyperthyroidism.

Ten or more counts support this clonotype. The chain recombines TRBV11-2 with TRBJ2-3, with D perhaps being TRBD1 or TRBD2 (5 bases each). The CDR3 loop spans 15 amino acids. CDR1 is SGHAT, CDR2 FQNNGV, per germline. The V end was cut by 5 bases, the J end by 4 bases, with 16 bases between. CDR3 in amino acids: CASSDRGLASDTQYF. CDR3 bases: TGTGCCAGCAGCGACAGAGGCCTAGCCTCAGATACGCAGTATTTT.

This clonotype was counted at least ten times. V and J are TRBV11-3 and TRBJ2-3; the match to TRBD1 covers 7 bases. The ends lost 5 bases at V and 6 bases at J; junction bases unmatched: 11. From germline, CDR1 is SGHNT and CDR2 YENEEA. The CDR3 sequence is 15 residues long. The CDR3 sequence: CASSPGQDPGDTQYF. The DNA for the CDR3 is TGTGCCAGCAGCCCCGGACAGGACCCCGGCGATACGCAGTATTTT.

This clonotype was seen only a few times. The chain is built from TRBV19 and TRBJ2-5; the match to TRBD2 covers 8 bases. This CDR3 is 16 amino acids long. Germline values: CDR1 LNHDA, CDR2 SQIVND (reference sequence). J gave up 2 bases and V 4 bases, and 9 bases lay outside the gene matches. In nucleotides, the CDR3 is TGTGCCAGTAGTAGCCATCGACTAGCGCTACAAGAGACCCAGTACTTC. This sequence encodes CASSSHRLALQETQYF.

This clonotype was counted ten times or more. CDR3 nucleotides: TGTGCCAGCAGCTTAGGTAGCGGGAGGCAGACAGATACGCAGTATTTT. As protein: CASSLGSGRQTDTQYF. The chain uses TRBV7-3 and TRBJ2-3; the match to TRBD2 covers 10 bases. Germline V CDR1 and CDR2: SGHTA, FQGTGA. Trimming at V came to 2 bases and at J to 3 bases, leaving 5 bases not matched to a gene. The CDR3 has 16 amino acids.

The V and J genes are TRBV7-9 and TRBJ1-4, with D perhaps TRBD1 (5 bases). Germline values: CDR1 SEHNR, CDR2 FQNEAQ (reference sequence). The CDR3 totals 17 residues. The V end lost 4 bases, the J end lost 5 bases, and 20 bases lay between the germline ends. The CDR3 nucleotides are TGTGCCAGCAGCTCCACTTTAACGACAGCGCAGAATGAAAAACTGTTTTTT. It is translated as CASSSTLTTAQNEKLFF.

The V gene is TRBV30, the J gene TRBJ2-1; D is undetermined. CDR3 size: 13 residues. CDR1 and CDR2 from the germline V gene are GTSNPN and SVGIG (reference sequence). V gave up 0 bases and J gave up 8 bases, with 11 bases separating them. CDR3 residues: CAWSVSDGDEQFF. The CDR3 DNA sequence: TGTGCCTGGAGTGTTTCAGACGGCGATGAGCAGTTCTTC.

This clonotype turned up a few times. The CDR3 loop reads CSVGGGRNFYEQYF. The CDR3 nucleotides read TGCAGCGTTGGAGGTGGGAGGAACTTCTACGAGCAGTACTTC. The chain is built from TRBV29-1 and TRBJ2-7; TRBD2 is a possible D gene (6 bases). The germline V gene has CDR1 SQVTM and CDR2 ANQGSEA. V shed 4 bases and J shed 3 bases, with 16 bases lying between them. The CDR3 covers 14 residues.

The chain joins TRBV5-1 to TRBJ2-1; 15 bases line up with TRBD2. This CDR3 is built from 16 residues. Germline-derived CDR1 and CDR2 are SGHRS and YFSETQ. V gave up 4 bases and J gave up 6 bases; unmatched junction bases: 5. The CDR3 nucleotides are TGCGCCAGCAGCGGGACTAGCGGGAGGTCGGGCAATGAGCAGTTCTTC. Translating gives CASSGTSGRSGNEQFF.

This clonotype appeared once. CDR3 loop: CAIRTDNYGYTF. CDR3 nucleotides: TGTGCCATCAGGACTGACAACTATGGCTACACCTTC. J is TRBJ1-2 and V is TRBV10-3; D gene uncertain. Germline values: CDR1 ENHRY, CDR2 SYGVKD. The CDR3 is 12 amino acids. V was pared by 6 bases and J by 2 bases, with 7 bases between.

This clonotype was recorded once. The chain recombines TRBV15 with TRBJ2-1; D remains ambiguous. Germline V lookup: CDR1 LNHNV, CDR2 YYDKDF (reference sequence). V gave up 3 bases and J gave up 10 bases, with 13 bases separating them. The CDR3 has 13 amino acids. The DNA for the CDR3 is TGTGCCACCAGCAGGGACCCCGCAAGAGAGCAGTTCTTC. It encodes CATSRDPAREQFF.

This clonotype occurred many times. The chain employs TRBV2 and TRBJ2-1; maybe TRBD1 (5 bases). V lost 7 bases and J lost 5, with 12 bases in between. The CDR3 covers 13 residues. Germline V gene data show CDR1 as SNHLY and CDR2 as FYNNEI. The CDR3 region is CASNPRQNNEQFF. The CDR3 DNA reads TGTGCCAGCAATCCCCGACAGAACAATGAGCAGTTCTTC.

This clonotype was seen once. The chain joins TRBV2 to TRBJ2-2; TRBD2 matches at 9 bases. The germline gives CDR1 SNHLY, CDR2 FYNNEI. V trimming: 7 bases; J trimming: 0 bases; junction bases outside the gene matches: 6. The CDR3 loop spans 16 amino acids. The CDR3 coding sequence is TGTGCCAGCACCCGCGAGCGGGGGGCGAACACCGGGGAGCTGTTTTTT. Its protein product is CASTRERGANTGELFF.

In its sample, this clonotype was seen many times. The rearrangement links TRBV11-2 to TRBJ2-7, with 8 bases that match TRBD1. CDR3 length: 13 amino acids. Germline CDR1 is SGHAT and CDR2 is FQNNGV. The V segment lost 5 bases and the J segment 3 bases; nucleotides outside the gene matches: 3. The CDR3 sequence: CASSNRGNYEQYF. The DNA for the CDR3 is TGTGCCAGCAGCAACAGGGGGAACTACGAGCAGTACTTC.

Concerning this clonotype: A much larger clone lies a single base off, so this may be a read error. The J gene is TRBJ2-3, the V gene TRBV12-3 or TRBV12-4; perhaps D is TRBD1 or TRBD2 (7 bases each). This CDR3 contains 13 residues. The V end was cut by 7 bases, the J end by 6 bases, with 14 bases between. Here the CDR3 DNA reads TGTGCCAGCAACCCAGGGGGGGGCGATACGCAGTATTTT. Its translation: CASNPGGGDTQYF.

This clonotype was picked up a small number of times. V is TRBV5-4 and J is TRBJ2-5, with D tentatively TRBD2 (6 bases). The CDR3 length is 13 residues. V lost 3 bases and J 5 bases, leaving 11 bases between the germline ends. Germline CDR1 SGHNT, CDR2 YYREEE (reference sequence). CDR3 nucleotides: TGTGCCAGCAGCTGGGCTAGCGAGGAGACCCAGTACTTC. This translates into CASSWASEETQYF.

The chain couples TRBV20-1 to TRBJ2-3, with TRBD2 identical over 13 bases. The germline gives CDR1 DFQATT, CDR2 SNEGSKA (reference sequence). CDR3 length equals 17 residues. Losses at the gene ends were 6 bases for V and 0 bases for J; bases not matched to a gene: 9. The DNA of the CDR3 is TGCAGTGCCACCGGACTAGCGGGAGCCGGAAGCACAGATACGCAGTATTTT. Translating gives CSATGLAGAGSTDTQYF.

This clonotype was seen ten or more times. The J gene is TRBJ1-1, the V gene TRBV27; TRBD1 might be the D (5 bases). Trimming cost V 6 bases and J 3 bases, with 14 bases left between them. Germline CDR1 MNHEY, CDR2 SMNVEV (reference sequence). This CDR3 spans 14 amino acids. The chain's CDR3 is CASRVQGTYTEAFF. The CDR3 nucleotides are TGTGCCAGCAGGGTTCAGGGTACGTACACTGAAGCTTTCTTT.

This clonotype has at least ten counts. The rearrangement links TRBV20-1 to TRBJ1-2, with 9 bases lining up with TRBD1. V lost 4 bases and J lost 4; bases outside the gene matches: 10. CDR3 length: 15 residues. Germline V CDR1 and CDR2: DFQATT, SNEGSKA (reference sequence). The DNA of the CDR3 is TGCAGTGCTACCGCCGGGACAGGGTGGAGCTATGGCTACACCTTC. This gives the protein CSATAGTGWSYGYTF.

This clonotype was counted ten times or more. The chain is built from TRBV12-3 or TRBV12-4 and TRBJ2-6; D is uncertain. There are 13 residues in the CDR3. V lost 8 bases, J lost 7 bases, and 12 bases lay in between. The CDR3 DNA sequence: TGTGCCAGCTGCTCCCGGAATGCCAACGTCCTGACTTTC. Protein: CASCSRNANVLTF.

At least ten counts were recorded for this clonotype. V is TRBV6-1 and J is TRBJ2-7; 9 nucleotides agree with TRBD1. The CDR3 is 15 amino acids. From germline, CDR1 is MNHNS and CDR2 SASEGT. The V and J ends lost 5 bases and 3 bases, in that order; junction bases with no gene match: 8. CDR3 residues: CASSQTGGSGYEQYF. In nucleotides, the CDR3 is TGTGCCAGCAGTCAAACAGGGGGCAGCGGCTACGAGCAGTACTTC.

This clonotype occurred many times. The chain links TRBV7-2 to TRBJ2-1; TRBD2 matches 11 bases. V shed 3 bases, J shed 10 bases, and the junction held 5 bases outside the gene matches. Germline loops: CDR1 SGHTA, CDR2 FQGNSA. The CDR3 has 14 amino acids. The CDR3 here is CASSFGLAGVEQFF. In DNA form, the CDR3 reads TGTGCCAGCAGCTTTGGACTAGCGGGCGTCGAGCAGTTCTTC.

This clonotype has ten or more counts. The gene calls are TRBV13 and TRBJ2-1; no firm D call. This CDR3 contains 12 residues. V lost 4 bases and J 4 bases, leaving 5 bases between the germline ends. CDR1 PRHDT and CDR2 FYEKMQ come from the germline V gene (reference sequence). As DNA, the CDR3 is TGTGCCAGCAGCTCCGCGTACAATGAGCAGTTCTTC. It specifies CASSSAYNEQFF.

In this sample, this clonotype turned up a few times. This sequence joins TRBV30 and TRBJ2-2; D possibly corresponds to TRBD2 (6 bases). Germline V CDR1 and CDR2: GTSNPN, SVGIG (reference sequence). V lost 8 bases and J lost 1, with 11 bases in between. The CDR3 spans 13 residues. In nucleotides, the CDR3 is TGTGCCATGACTAGACGGAACACCGGGGAGCTGTTTTTT. Translated, it gives CAMTRRNTGELFF.

This clonotype appeared a few times. The chain recombines TRBV6-1 with TRBJ2-3, with D possibly matching TRBD2 (5 bases). The CDR3 length is 15 residues. The germline gives CDR1 MNHNS, CDR2 SASEGT. Deletions cut 6 bases from V and 1 base from J, with 14 bases between. The DNA of the CDR3 is TGTGCCAGCAGCGTGTTCGAGCGGCGCACAGATACGCAGTATTTT. As protein: CASSVFERRTDTQYF.

This clonotype appeared a few times. The rearrangement links TRBV6-6 to TRBJ2-7; TRBD1 matches at 10 bases. Unmatched junction bases numbered 8, after V lost 1 base and J lost 5 bases. The CDR3 extends over 16 amino acids. CDR1 and CDR2 from the germline V gene are MNHNY and SVGAGI (reference sequence). The CDR3 DNA sequence: TGTGCCAGCAGTTACTTTGGGACAGGGGTGAGGAACGAGCAGTACTTC. It translates to CASSYFGTGVRNEQYF.

This clonotype was counted only a few times. The chain has TRBV4-3 and TRBJ2-7; D unclear. Trimming pared 4 bases from V and 0 bases from J, leaving 13 bases between. Germline values: CDR1 LGHNA, CDR2 YSLEER. The CDR3 is 15 residues long. The CDR3 loop reads CASSPTTGHSYEQYF. The CDR3 DNA follows: TGCGCCAGCAGCCCAACGACGGGCCACTCCTACGAGCAGTACTTC.